This T cell receptor (beta chain) originates from a study of blood T cell repertoires in COVID-19. Study-level background: COVID-19 samples, acute and convalescent, were from the United States, Italy and Spain. T cells, B-cell-depleted T cells, or PBMCs provided the cDNA or gDNA that served as material.

Original data processing: Nucleated cell counts were estimated from reference gene primer amplification. Produced via immunoSEQ multiplex PCR; TCRdb's table is partial and in-frame only. The V and J calls and clone size come from that table; D and trimming were worked out from the DNA. The repertoire holds nearly 55,000 clones, with about 82% as singletons. V was pared by 6 bases and J by 3 bases, with 5 bases of the junction left unmatched. Germline lookup yields CDR1 ENHRY and CDR2 SYGVKD. This CDR3 has 15 residues. Specimen: peripheral blood. The rearrangement joins TRBV10-3 to TRBJ1-4, with 9 nucleotides matching TRBD1. The sequence derives from a man aged 70-80 years with active COVID-19. The CDR3: CAIREGQGSNEKLFF. The DNA of the CDR3 is TGTGCCATCAGGGAGGGACAGGGTTCTAATGAAAAACTGTTTTTT.